The following is a T cell receptor beta chain sequence with its context. These data come from a study of blood T cell repertoires in COVID-19. Study-level background: Samples representing acute and convalescent COVID-19 were sourced from the United States, Italy and Spain. T cells, B-cell-depleted T cells, or PBMCs provided the cDNA or gDNA that served as material.

In the study's own analysis: Amplifying reference gene primers gave estimates of nucleated cell counts. Measured with immunoSEQ multiplex PCR; TCRdb has only the in-frame clones, and not every one. The V and J calls and the clone size are those of that table, but D and trimming were determined from the DNA. The sample yields approximately 220,000 clones, 83% seen once. Germline loops: CDR1 SNHLY, CDR2 FYNNEI. V was cut by 6 bases and J by 10 bases, with 9 bases left in between. CDR3 length: 10 amino acids. This rearrangement joins TRBV2 to TRBJ1-1; D gene ambiguous. The sequence was collected from a woman between 40 and 50 years old with active or convalescent COVID-19. The sample comprised peripheral blood. The DNA of the CDR3 is TGTGCCAGCAGCTCGGGAGGAGCTTTCTTT. It yields the protein CASSSGGAFF.